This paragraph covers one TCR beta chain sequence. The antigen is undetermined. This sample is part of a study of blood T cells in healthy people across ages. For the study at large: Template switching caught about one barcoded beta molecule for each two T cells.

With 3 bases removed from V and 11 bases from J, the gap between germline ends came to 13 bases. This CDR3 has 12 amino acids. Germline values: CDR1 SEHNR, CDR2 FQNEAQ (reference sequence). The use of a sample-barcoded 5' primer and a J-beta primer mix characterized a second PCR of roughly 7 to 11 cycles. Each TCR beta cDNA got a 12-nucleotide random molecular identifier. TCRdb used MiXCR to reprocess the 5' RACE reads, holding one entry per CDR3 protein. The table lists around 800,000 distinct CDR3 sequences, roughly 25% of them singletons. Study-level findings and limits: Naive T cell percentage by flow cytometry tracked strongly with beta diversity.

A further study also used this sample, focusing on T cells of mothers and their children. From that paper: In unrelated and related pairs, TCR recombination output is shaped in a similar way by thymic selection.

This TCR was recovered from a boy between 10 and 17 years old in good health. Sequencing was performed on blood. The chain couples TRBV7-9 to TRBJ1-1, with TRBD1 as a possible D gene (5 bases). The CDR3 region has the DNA TGTGCCAGCAGCTTTGGCGGCAGGGCGGCTTTCTTT. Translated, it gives CASSFGGRAAFF.